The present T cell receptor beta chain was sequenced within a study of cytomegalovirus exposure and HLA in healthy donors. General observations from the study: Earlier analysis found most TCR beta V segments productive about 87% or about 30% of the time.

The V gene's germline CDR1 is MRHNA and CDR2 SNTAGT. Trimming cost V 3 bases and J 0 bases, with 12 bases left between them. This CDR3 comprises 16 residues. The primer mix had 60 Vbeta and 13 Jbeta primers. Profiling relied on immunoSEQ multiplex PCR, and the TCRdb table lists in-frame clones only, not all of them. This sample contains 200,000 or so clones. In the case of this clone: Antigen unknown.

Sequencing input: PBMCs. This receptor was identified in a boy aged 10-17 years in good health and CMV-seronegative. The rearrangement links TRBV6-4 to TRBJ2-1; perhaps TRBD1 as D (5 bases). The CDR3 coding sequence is TGTGCCAGCAGTGAGGGGATAGGGGACTCCTACAATGAGCAGTTCTTC. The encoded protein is CASSEGIGDSYNEQFF.